This TCR beta chain derives from a study of T cell repertoires in aging, cancer and after chemotherapy. CDR3 length: 15 amino acids. Germline CDR1 and CDR2: MDHEN and SYDVKM. Trimming shortened V by 6 bases and J by 1 base, and 16 bases separated the two germline ends. Multiplex touch-down PCR with TRB-A/B primers amplified rearranged V-D-J TRB sequences. TCRdb independently ran MiXCR on the multiplex PCR reads; one entry per CDR3 protein. The sample yields some 3,000 distinct CDR3 sequences, 25% to 30% seen once. Amplification of TCR beta used genomic DNA extracted from peripheral blood. V is TRBV28 and J is TRBJ2-7; tentatively, D is TRBD2 (5 bases). Sequenced sample: blood. The clonotype originates from a human donor with a solid tumor. CDR3 coding DNA: TGTGCCAGCAGCTACCCGTTTCGAGGGTCCTACGAGCAGTACTTC. It translates to CASSYPFRGSYEQYF.